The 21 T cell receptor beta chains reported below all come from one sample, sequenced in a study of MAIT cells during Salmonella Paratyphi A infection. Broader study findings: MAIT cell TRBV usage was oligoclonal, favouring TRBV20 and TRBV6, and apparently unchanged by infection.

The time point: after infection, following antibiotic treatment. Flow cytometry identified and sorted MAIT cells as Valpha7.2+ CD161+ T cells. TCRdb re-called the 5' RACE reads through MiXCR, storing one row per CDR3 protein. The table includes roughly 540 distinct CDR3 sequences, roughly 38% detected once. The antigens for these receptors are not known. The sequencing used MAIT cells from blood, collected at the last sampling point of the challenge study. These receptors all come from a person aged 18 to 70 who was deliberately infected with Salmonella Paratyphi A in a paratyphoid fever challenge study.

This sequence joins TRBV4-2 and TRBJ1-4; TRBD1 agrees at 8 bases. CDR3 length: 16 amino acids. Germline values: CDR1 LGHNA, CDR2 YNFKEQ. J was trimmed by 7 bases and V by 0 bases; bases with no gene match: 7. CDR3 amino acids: CASSQEGGTGGEKLFF. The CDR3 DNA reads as TGTGCCAGCAGCCAAGAGGGTGGCACAGGGGGTGAAAAACTGTTTTTT.

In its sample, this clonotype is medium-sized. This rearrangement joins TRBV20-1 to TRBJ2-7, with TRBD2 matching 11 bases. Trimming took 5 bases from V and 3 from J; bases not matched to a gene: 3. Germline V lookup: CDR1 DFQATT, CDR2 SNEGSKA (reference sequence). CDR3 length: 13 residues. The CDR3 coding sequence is TGCAGTGCTCAGGGACTAGCGGACTACGAGCAGTACTTC. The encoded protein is CSAQGLADYEQYF.

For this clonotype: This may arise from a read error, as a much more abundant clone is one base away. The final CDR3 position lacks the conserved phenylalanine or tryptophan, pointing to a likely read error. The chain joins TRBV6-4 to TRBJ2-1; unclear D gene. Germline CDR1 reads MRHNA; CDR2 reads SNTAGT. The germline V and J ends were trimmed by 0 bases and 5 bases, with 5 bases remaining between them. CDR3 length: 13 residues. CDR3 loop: CASSDSNDNEQFC. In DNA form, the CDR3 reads TGTGCCAGCAGTGACTCAAATGACAATGAGCAGTTCTGC.

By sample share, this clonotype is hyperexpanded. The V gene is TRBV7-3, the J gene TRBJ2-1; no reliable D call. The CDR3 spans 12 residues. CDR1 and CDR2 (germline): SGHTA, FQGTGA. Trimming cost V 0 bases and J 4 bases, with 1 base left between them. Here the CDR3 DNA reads TGTGCCAGCAGCTTAACATACAATGAGCAGTTCTTC. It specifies CASSLTYNEQFF.

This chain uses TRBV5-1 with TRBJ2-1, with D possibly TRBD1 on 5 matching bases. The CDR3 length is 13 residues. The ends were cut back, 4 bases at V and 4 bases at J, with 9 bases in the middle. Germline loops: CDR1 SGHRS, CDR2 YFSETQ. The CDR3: CASSPGAYNEQFF. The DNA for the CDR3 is TGCGCCAGCAGCCCTGGGGCTTACAATGAGCAGTTCTTC.

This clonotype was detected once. CDR3 nucleotides: TGCAGTGCTAGAGATCGGGGAGGAGGAGACACCGGGGAGCTGTTTTTT. This encodes CSARDRGGGDTGELFF. The chain joins TRBV20-1 to TRBJ2-2; D perhaps matches TRBD2 (6 bases). The germline V and J ends were trimmed by 0 bases and 3 bases, with 14 bases remaining between them. Looked up from germline, CDR1 is DFQATT and CDR2 is SNEGSKA (reference sequence). The CDR3 is 16 residues long.

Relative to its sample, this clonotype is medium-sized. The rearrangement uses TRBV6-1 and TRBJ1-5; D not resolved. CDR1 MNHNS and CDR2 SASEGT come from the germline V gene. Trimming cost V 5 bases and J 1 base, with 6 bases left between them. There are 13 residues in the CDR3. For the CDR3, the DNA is TGTGCCAGCAGTCCCGACAGCAATCAGCCCCAGCATTTT. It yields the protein CASSPDSNQPQHF.

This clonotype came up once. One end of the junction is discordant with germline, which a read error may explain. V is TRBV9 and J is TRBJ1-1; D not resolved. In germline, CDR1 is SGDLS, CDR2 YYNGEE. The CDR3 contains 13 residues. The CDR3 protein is CDSSVSTGTEAFF. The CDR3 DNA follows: TGTGACAGCAGCGTGTCGACGGGGACTGAAGCTTTCTTT.

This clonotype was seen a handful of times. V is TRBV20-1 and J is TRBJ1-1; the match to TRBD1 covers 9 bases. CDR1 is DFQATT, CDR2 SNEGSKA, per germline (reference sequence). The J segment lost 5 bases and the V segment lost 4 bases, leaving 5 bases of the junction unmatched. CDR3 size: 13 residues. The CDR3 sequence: CSATGQGVTEAFF. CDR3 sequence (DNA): TGCAGTGCTACGGGACAGGGTGTGACTGAAGCTTTCTTT.

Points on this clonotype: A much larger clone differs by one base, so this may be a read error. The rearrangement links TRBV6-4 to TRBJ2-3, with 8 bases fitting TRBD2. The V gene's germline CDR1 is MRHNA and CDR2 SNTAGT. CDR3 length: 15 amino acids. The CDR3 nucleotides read TGTGCCAGCAGTGAGATGAGCGGGAGTGGAGATGCGCAGTATTTT. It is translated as CASSEMSGSGDAQYF.

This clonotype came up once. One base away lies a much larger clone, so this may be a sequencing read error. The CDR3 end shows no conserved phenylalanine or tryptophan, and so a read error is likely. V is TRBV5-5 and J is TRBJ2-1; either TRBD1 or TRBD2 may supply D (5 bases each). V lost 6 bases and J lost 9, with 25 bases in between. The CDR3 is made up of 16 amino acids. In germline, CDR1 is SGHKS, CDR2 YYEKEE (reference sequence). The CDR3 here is CASTRDGEPPIGEQFL. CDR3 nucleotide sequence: TGTGCCAGCACCAGGGACGGGGAGCCTCCTATTGGTGAGCAGTTCTTA.

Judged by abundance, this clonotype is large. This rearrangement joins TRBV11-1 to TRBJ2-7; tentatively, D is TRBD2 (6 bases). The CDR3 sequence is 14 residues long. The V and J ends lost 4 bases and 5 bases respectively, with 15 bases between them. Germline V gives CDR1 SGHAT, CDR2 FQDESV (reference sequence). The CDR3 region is CASSSSTGAHEQYF. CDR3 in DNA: TGTGCCAGCAGCTCATCAACGGGAGCCCACGAGCAGTACTTC.

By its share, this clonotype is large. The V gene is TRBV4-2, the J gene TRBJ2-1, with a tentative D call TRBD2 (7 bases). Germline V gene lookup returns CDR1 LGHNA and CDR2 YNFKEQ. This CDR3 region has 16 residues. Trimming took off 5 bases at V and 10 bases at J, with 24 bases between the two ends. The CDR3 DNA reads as TGTGCCAGCAGCTTGCAAGGGACTAAGGGGGGCCAGGAGCAGTTCTTC. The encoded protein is CASSLQGTKGGQEQFF.

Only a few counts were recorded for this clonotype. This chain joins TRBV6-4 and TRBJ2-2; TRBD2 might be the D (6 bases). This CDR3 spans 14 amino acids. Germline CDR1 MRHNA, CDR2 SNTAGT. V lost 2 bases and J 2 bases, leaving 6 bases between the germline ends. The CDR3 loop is CASSDGTNTGELFF. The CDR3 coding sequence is TGTGCCAGCAGTGACGGGACTAACACCGGGGAGCTGTTTTTT.

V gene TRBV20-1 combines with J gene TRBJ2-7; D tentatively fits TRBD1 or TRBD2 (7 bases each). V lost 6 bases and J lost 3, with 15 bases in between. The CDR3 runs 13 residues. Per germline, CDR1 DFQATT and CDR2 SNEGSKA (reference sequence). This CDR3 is CSARGGADYEQYF. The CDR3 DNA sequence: TGCAGTGCCAGGGGGGGGGCAGACTACGAGCAGTACTTC.

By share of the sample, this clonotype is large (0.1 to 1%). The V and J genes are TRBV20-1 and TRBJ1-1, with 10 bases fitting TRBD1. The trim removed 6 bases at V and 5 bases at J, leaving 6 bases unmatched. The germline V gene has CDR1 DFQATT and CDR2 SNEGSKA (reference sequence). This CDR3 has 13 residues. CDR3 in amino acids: CSAPGQGVTEAFF. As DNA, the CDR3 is TGCAGTGCACCCGGACAGGGGGTGACTGAAGCTTTCTTT.

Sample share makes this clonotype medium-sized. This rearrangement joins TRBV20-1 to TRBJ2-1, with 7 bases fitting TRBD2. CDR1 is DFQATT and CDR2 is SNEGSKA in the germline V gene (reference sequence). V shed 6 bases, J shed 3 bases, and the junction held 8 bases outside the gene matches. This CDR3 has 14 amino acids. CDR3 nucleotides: TGCAGTGCGGGGGGGGGAAGGGACTACAATGAGCAGTTCTTC. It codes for CSAGGGRDYNEQFF.

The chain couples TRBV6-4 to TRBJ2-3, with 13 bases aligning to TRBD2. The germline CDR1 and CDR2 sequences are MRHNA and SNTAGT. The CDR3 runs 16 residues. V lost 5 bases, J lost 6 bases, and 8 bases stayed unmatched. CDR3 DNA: TGTGCCAGCAGTCCCACCGGGACTAGCGGGAAGGATACGCAGTATTTT. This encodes CASSPTGTSGKDTQYF.

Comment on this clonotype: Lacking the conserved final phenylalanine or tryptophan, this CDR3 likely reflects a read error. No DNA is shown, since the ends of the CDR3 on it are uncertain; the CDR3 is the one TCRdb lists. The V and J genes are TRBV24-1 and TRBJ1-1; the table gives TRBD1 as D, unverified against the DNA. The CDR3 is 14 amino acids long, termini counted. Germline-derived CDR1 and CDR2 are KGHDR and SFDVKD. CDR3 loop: CATRNTGGHTEACV.

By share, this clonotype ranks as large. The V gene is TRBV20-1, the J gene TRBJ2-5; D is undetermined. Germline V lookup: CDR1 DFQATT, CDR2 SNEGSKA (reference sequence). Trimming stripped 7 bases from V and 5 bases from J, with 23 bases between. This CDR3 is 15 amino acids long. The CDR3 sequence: CSVRTSALESETQYF. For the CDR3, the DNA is TGCAGTGTGAGAACCAGCGCTCTCGAGTCGGAGACCCAGTACTTC.

The CDR3 sequence is CAWSVPGTDTGELFF. The CDR3 DNA reads TGTGCCTGGAGTGTACCTGGGACAGACACCGGGGAGCTGTTTTTT. This sequence joins TRBV30 and TRBJ2-2; 7 bases map to TRBD1. CDR1 GTSNPN and CDR2 SVGIG come from the germline V gene (reference sequence). After removal of 0 bases from V and 3 bases from J, the junction contained 4 bases not matched to a gene. The CDR3 is 15 amino acids.